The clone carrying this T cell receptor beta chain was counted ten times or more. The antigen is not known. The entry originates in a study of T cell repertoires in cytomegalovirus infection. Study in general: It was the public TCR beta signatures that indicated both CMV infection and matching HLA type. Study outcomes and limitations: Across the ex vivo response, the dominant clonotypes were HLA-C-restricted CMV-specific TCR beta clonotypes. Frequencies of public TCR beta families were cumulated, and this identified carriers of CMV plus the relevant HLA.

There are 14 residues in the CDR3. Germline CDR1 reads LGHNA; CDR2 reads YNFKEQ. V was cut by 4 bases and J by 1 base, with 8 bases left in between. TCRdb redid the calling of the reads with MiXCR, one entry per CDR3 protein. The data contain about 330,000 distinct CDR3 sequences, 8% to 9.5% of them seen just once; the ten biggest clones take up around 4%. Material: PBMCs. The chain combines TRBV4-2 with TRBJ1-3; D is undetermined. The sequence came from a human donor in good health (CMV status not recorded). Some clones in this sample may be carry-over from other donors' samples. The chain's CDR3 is CASSLSASGNTIYF. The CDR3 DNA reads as TGTGCCAGCAGCCTTAGTGCTTCTGGAAACACCATATATTTT.